The 28 T cell receptor beta chains in this list originate from one sample, sequenced in a study of blood T cell repertoires in COVID-19 (dated by TCRdb to the early 2020s). Preparation of the library involved the immunoSEQ multiplex PCR assay. In its TCRdb copy, this immuneACCESS table keeps in-frame sequences only and misses some clones. Where compared with another copy, unresolved V genes explain less than half of these, and the others have no known cause. Within this sample are approximately 230,000 clones, with more than 70% of them counted one time only. Approximately 6% of the sample lies in the top ten. Sequencing was performed on peripheral blood. All receptors come from an elderly man with acute or convalescent COVID-19.

V is TRBV30 and J is TRBJ2-2, with 7 positions matching TRBD2. Losses at the gene ends were 3 bases for V and 5 bases for J; bases not matched to a gene: 3. CDR3 size: 13 residues. Germline V gene data show CDR1 as GTSNPN and CDR2 as SVGIG (reference sequence). CDR3 nucleotide sequence: TGTGCCTGGAGGAGGGAGGGGACCGGGGAGCTGTTTTTT. Residues: CAWRREGTGELFF.

This clone was counted a single time. The CDR3 DNA reads as TGTGCCATCAGTGAGGAGGGACAGGGGGCGTCCAAAAACATTCAGTACTTC. Its protein product is CAISEEGQGASKNIQYF. This rearrangement joins TRBV10-3 to TRBJ2-4, with 12 bases matching TRBD1. The J segment lost 2 bases and the V segment lost 2 bases, leaving 4 bases of the junction unmatched. This CDR3 comprises 17 residues. In germline, CDR1 is ENHRY, CDR2 SYGVKD.

The V call is TRBV7-2, the J call TRBJ2-1; 10 bases fit TRBD1. After removal of 5 bases from V and 6 bases from J, the junction contained 7 bases not matched to a gene. CDR1 and CDR2 (germline): SGHTA, FQGNSA. This CDR3 has 15 residues. The CDR3 DNA is TGTGCCAGCAGCAACCGGGACAGGGGTTCCAATGAGCAGTTCTTC. Its protein product is CASSNRDRGSNEQFF.

The chain is built from TRBV3-1 (or the pseudogene TRBV3-2) and TRBJ1-4; no definite D call. Deletions cut 0 bases from V and 0 bases from J, with 5 bases between. Per the germline V gene, CDR1 is LGHDT and CDR2 is YNNKEL (reference sequence). This CDR3 is built from 15 residues. The CDR3 DNA is TGTGCCAGCAGCCAAGACCTTACAACTAATGAAAAACTGTTTTTT. Amino acid sequence: CASSQDLTTNEKLFF.

The chain carries TRBV28 and TRBJ2-7; the match to TRBD1 covers 9 bases. Germline V gene lookup returns CDR1 MDHEN and CDR2 SYDVKM. CDR3 length: 14 amino acids. The V gene end was trimmed by 10 bases and the J gene end by 3 bases; junction bases not matched to a gene: 10. The CDR3 region is CATRRGQGIYEQYF. In DNA, the CDR3 is TGTGCCACCCGCCGGGGACAGGGAATCTACGAGCAGTACTTC.

This clone was counted once. V usage is TRBV2 and J usage is TRBJ1-2; perhaps TRBD1 as D (6 bases). V was trimmed by 6 bases and J by 8 bases, leaving 13 bases between them. This CDR3 spans 12 amino acids. In germline, CDR1 is SNHLY, CDR2 FYNNEI. CDR3 coding DNA: TGTGCCAGCAGCCAAGGGACATCGGGCTACACCTTC. Translated, it gives CASSQGTSGYTF. The complete variable domain, with remaining parts taken from reference TRBV2 and TRBJ1-2, reads EPEVTQTPSHQVTQMGQEVILRCVPISNHLYFYWYRQILGQKVEFLVSFYNNEISEKSEIFDDQFSVERPDGSNFTLKIRSTKLEDSAMYFCASSQGTSGYTFGSGTRLTVV.

As regards this clone: This CDR3 is also generated by other DNA sequences in the sample. The CDR3 DNA is TGTGCCAGCAGCCCGCCCAGGTCCTATGGCTACACCTTC. This gives the protein CASSPPRSYGYTF. The rearrangement joins TRBV28 to TRBJ1-2, with D unresolved. Germline V lookup: CDR1 MDHEN, CDR2 SYDVKM. Trimming shortened V by 6 bases and J by 4 bases, and 12 bases separated the two germline ends. CDR3 length: 13 residues.

This chain joins TRBV7-9 and TRBJ1-3; TRBD1 agrees at 7 bases. Germline lookup yields CDR1 SEHNR and CDR2 FQNEAQ (reference sequence). The ends lost 3 bases at V and 0 bases at J; junction bases unmatched: 5. CDR3 length equals 16 residues. CDR3 amino acids: CASSFQGGYSGNTIYF. The CDR3 DNA reads TGTGCCAGCAGCTTCCAGGGGGGCTACTCTGGAAACACCATATATTTT.

J is TRBJ1-2 and V is TRBV10-3, with TRBD1 matching over 7 bases. Per the germline V gene, CDR1 is ENHRY and CDR2 is SYGVKD. This CDR3 region has 13 residues. With V trimmed by 7 bases and J by 6 bases, 8 bases remained unmatched. CDR3 loop: CAIKRDSSNGYTF. The CDR3 nucleotides read TGTGCCATCAAAAGGGACAGTTCAAATGGCTACACCTTC.

The chain links TRBV2 to TRBJ2-3, with 9 bases that match TRBD2. CDR3 length equals 14 residues. The V gene's germline CDR1 is SNHLY and CDR2 FYNNEI. With V trimmed by 2 bases and J by 9 bases, 6 bases remained unmatched. DNA of the CDR3: TGTGCCAGCAGTGAACTGCTAGCGGGAAAGACGCAGTATTTT. Translating it yields CASSELLAGKTQYF.

The rearrangement links TRBV6-5 to TRBJ2-7; TRBD1 matches 10 bases. Germline V gives CDR1 MNHEY, CDR2 SVGAGI. The CDR3 contains 15 residues. J gave up 5 bases and V 2 bases, and 6 bases lay outside the gene matches. Here the CDR3 DNA reads TGTGCCAGCAGTTACCCAGGACAGGGGGGGGACGAGCAGTACTTC. This gives the protein CASSYPGQGGDEQYF.

The chain combines TRBV5-6 with TRBJ2-7; D ambiguous. Germline CDR1 SGHDT, CDR2 YYEEEE. The germline V and J ends were trimmed by 0 bases and 4 bases, with 11 bases remaining between them. CDR3 length equals 14 residues. CDR3 sequence: CASSLGSTQYEQYF. The CDR3 DNA is TGTGCCAGCAGCTTGGGGAGTACGCAGTACGAGCAGTACTTC.

The chain links TRBV9 to TRBJ2-5, with TRBD1 matching over 10 bases. CDR1 and CDR2 (germline): SGDLS, YYNGEE. CDR3 length: 15 residues. V lost 3 bases and J lost 5; bases outside the gene matches: 7. In nucleotides, the CDR3 is TGTGCCAGCAGCGCCCGACAGGGGGCAGCGGAGACCCAGTACTTC. Protein: CASSARQGAAETQYF.

This chain uses TRBV10-2 with TRBJ2-1; TRBD1 matches 8 bases. The CDR3 covers 15 residues. The germline CDR1 and CDR2 sequences are WSHSY and SAAADI. V trimming: 2 bases; J trimming: 6 bases; junction bases outside the gene matches: 6. The CDR3 DNA follows: TGCGCCAGCAGTGAGCTAGGACAGGGAACCAATGAGCAGTTCTTC. It yields the protein CASSELGQGTNEQFF.

This CDR3 reads CASSLEDWFSTDTQYF. DNA of the CDR3: TGTGCCAGCAGCTTAGAGGACTGGTTTAGCACAGATACGCAGTATTTT. V gene TRBV11-2 combines with J gene TRBJ2-3; perhaps TRBD2 as D (5 bases). The V gene's germline CDR1 is SGHAT and CDR2 FQNNGV. Trimming pared 0 bases from V and 0 bases from J, leaving 10 bases between. The CDR3 has 16 amino acids.

This rearrangement joins TRBV7-9 to TRBJ1-1; 9 bases map to TRBD1. V shed 4 bases, J shed 5 bases, and the junction held 2 bases outside the gene matches. The CDR3 sequence is 13 residues long. The V gene's germline CDR1 is SEHNR and CDR2 FQNEAQ (reference sequence). The CDR3 reads CASSSGQGTEAFF. The DNA for the CDR3 is TGTGCCAGCAGCTCCGGACAGGGGACTGAAGCTTTCTTT.

This clone was seen a handful of times. The J gene is TRBJ2-5, the V gene TRBV21-1; TRBD2 reflects the table's D call only, with no check against the DNA. TRBV21-1 is termed a pseudogene. The CDR3 has 19 residues. The CDR3 region has the DNA TGTGCCAGCAGCAAATGCGTAATTTTTAAGCTAGCGCAACAAGAGACCCAGTACTTC. It specifies CASSKCVIFKLAQQETQYF.

This chain links TRBV3-1 (or the pseudogene TRBV3-2) with TRBJ2-7; 13 bases agree with TRBD2. CDR1 is LGHDT and CDR2 is YNNKEL in the germline V gene (reference sequence). The V gene end was trimmed by 4 bases and the J gene end by 5 bases; junction bases not matched to a gene: 5. The CDR3 is made up of 15 amino acids. The DNA for the CDR3 is TGTGCCAGCAGCCTTGGACTAGCGGGAGTCAACGAGCAGTACTTC. Its protein is CASSLGLAGVNEQYF.

The V gene is TRBV6-4, the J gene TRBJ2-7; 8 nucleotides line up with TRBD1. V was pared by 6 bases and J by 6 bases, with 7 bases of the junction left unmatched. The germline gives CDR1 MRHNA, CDR2 SNTAGT. CDR3 length: 13 residues. Here the CDR3 DNA reads TGTGCCAGCAGCATAGACAGGGGAGGCGAGCAGTACTTC. This gives the protein CASSIDRGGEQYF.

This sequence joins TRBV9 and TRBJ1-1, with TRBD1 matching over 8 bases. The germline CDR1 and CDR2 sequences are SGDLS and YYNGEE. The V and J ends lost 3 bases and 0 bases, in that order; junction bases with no gene match: 4. The CDR3 runs to 15 residues. DNA for the CDR3: TGTGCCAGCAGCGGCGGACAGGGAATGAACACTGAAGCTTTCTTT. It codes for CASSGGQGMNTEAFF.

J is TRBJ2-1 and V is TRBV6-1, with 12 bases lining up with TRBD2. The CDR3 covers 16 residues. Germline CDR1 and CDR2: MNHNS and SASEGT. The J segment lost 4 bases and the V segment lost 4 bases, leaving 5 bases of the junction unmatched. CDR3 nucleotides: TGTGCCAGCAGTGGTCCGCTAGCGGGGGGGTACAATGAGCAGTTCTTC. It yields the protein CASSGPLAGGYNEQFF.

V usage is TRBV19 and J usage is TRBJ1-4; D unclear. CDR1 and CDR2 (germline): LNHDA, SQIVND (reference sequence). Trimming cost V 1 base and J 1 base, with 7 bases left between them. This CDR3 has 15 residues. CDR3: CASSIGGGTNEKLFF. The CDR3 coding sequence is TGTGCCAGTAGTATAGGTGGCGGAACTAATGAAAAACTGTTTTTT.

The chain joins TRBV6-2 or TRBV6-3 to TRBJ1-3; D is ambiguous. Germline assignment: CDR1 MNHEY and CDR2 SVGEGT. V was trimmed by 0 bases and J by 0 bases, leaving 6 bases between them. The CDR3 extends over 15 amino acids. CDR3 coding DNA: TGTGCCAGCAGTTACTCGGGGAGCTCTGGAAACACCATATATTTT. It encodes CASSYSGSSGNTIYF.

This clone appeared once. This chain links TRBV5-1 with TRBJ1-6; possible D gene TRBD1, 5 bases. Germline V CDR1 and CDR2: SGHRS, YFSETQ. This CDR3 region has 16 residues. V lost 0 bases to trimming and J lost 8 bases, with 15 bases between them. Written as DNA, the CDR3 is TGCGCCAGCAGCTTGGCCGGCTCACGGGGGGATTCACCCCTCCACTTT. Amino acid sequence: CASSLAGSRGDSPLHF.

The chain has TRBV30 and TRBJ1-4; TRBD1 might be the D (5 bases). This CDR3 comprises 14 residues. V was cut by 4 bases and J by 0 bases, with 9 bases left in between. The V gene's germline CDR1 is GTSNPN and CDR2 SVGIG (reference sequence). CDR3 sequence reads: CAWTGIPTNEKLFF. CDR3 sequence (DNA): TGTGCCTGGACAGGGATCCCAACTAATGAAAAACTGTTTTTT.

The V call is TRBV3-1 (or the pseudogene TRBV3-2), the J call TRBJ2-1; tentatively, D is TRBD1 (6 bases). The CDR3 is 12 amino acids. The ends were cut back, 6 bases at V and 12 bases at J, with 15 bases in the middle. CDR1 LGHDT and CDR2 YNNKEL come from the germline V gene (reference sequence). CDR3: CASSDTGNGQFF. CDR3 coding DNA: TGTGCCAGCAGTGACACAGGGAACGGGCAGTTCTTC.

V usage is TRBV6-5 and J usage is TRBJ2-5; D not certain. This CDR3 region has 11 residues. Germline CDR1 and CDR2: MNHEY and SVGAGI. Trimming removed 5 bases at V and 5 bases at J, with 6 bases between. CDR3 sequence: CASSQRETQYF. CDR3 sequence (DNA): TGTGCCAGCAGTCAACGGGAGACCCAGTACTTC.

The chain employs TRBV11-2 and TRBJ2-1, with D possibly being TRBD2 (6 bases). Germline loops: CDR1 SGHAT, CDR2 FQNNGV. The CDR3 is made up of 15 amino acids. V gave up 1 base and J gave up 5 bases, with 12 bases separating them. The CDR3 region is CASSLATTRHNEQFF. Written as DNA, the CDR3 is TGTGCCAGCAGCTTAGCGACGACTAGACACAATGAGCAGTTCTTC.